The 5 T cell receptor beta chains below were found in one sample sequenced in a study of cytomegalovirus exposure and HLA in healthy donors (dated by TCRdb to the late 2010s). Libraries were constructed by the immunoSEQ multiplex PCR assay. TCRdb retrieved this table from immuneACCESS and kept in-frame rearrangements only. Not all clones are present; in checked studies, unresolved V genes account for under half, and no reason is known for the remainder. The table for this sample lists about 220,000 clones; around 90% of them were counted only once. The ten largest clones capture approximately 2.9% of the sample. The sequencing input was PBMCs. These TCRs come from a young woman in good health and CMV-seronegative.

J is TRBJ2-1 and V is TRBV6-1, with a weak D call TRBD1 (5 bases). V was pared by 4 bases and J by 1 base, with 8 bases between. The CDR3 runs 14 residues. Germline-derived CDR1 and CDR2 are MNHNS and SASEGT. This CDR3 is CASSARQSYNEQFF. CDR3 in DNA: TGTGCCAGCAGTGCCAGACAGTCCTACAATGAGCAGTTCTTC.

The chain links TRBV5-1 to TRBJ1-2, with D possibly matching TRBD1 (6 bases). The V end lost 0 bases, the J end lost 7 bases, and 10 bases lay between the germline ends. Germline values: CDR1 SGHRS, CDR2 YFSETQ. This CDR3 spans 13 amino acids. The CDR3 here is CASSLDEGVGYTF. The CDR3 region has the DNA TGCGCCAGCAGCTTGGATGAGGGGGTTGGCTACACCTTC. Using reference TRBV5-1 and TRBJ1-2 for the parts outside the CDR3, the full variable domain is KAGVTQTPRYLIKTRGQQVTLSCSPISGHRSVSWYQQTPGQGLQFLFEYFSETQRNKGNFPGRFSGRQFSNSRSEMNVSTLELGDSALYLCASSLDEGVGYTFGSGTRLTVV.

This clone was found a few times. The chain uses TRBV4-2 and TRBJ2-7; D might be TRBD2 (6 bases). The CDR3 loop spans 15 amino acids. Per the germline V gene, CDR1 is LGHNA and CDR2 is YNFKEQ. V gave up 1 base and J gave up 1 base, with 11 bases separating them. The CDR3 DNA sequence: TGTGCCAGCAGCCAAGCATCGGGAGCGTCCTACGAGCAGTACTTC. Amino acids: CASSQASGASYEQYF.

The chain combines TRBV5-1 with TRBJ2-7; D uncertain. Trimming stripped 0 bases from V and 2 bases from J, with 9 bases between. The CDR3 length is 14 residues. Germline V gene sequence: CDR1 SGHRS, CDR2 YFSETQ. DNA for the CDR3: TGCGCCAGCAGCTTGGAAACTTCGGCCTACGAGCAGTACTTC. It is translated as CASSLETSAYEQYF. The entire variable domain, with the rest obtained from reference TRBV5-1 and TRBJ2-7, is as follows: KAGVTQTPRYLIKTRGQQVTLSCSPISGHRSVSWYQQTPGQGLQFLFEYFSETQRNKGNFPGRFSGRQFSNSRSEMNVSTLELGDSALYLCASSLETSAYEQYFGPGTRLTVT.

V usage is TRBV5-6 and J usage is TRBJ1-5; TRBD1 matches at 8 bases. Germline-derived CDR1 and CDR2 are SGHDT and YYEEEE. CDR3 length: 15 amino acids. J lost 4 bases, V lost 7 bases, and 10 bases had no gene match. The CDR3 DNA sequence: TGTGCCAGCGGATTTAGGGGACAGGTTAATCAGCCCCAGCATTTT. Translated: CASGFRGQVNQPQHF.